This TCR beta chain was recovered during a study of shared clonotypes between healthy human individuals. As to this clone: Other DNA variants within this sample encode the same CDR3.

The germline V gene encodes CDR1 SGHNT and CDR2 YYREEE (reference sequence). The V and J ends lost 4 bases and 1 base respectively, with 8 bases between them. The CDR3 contains 13 residues. Only in-frame clones appear in the TCRdb table, and some are missing; sequencing was by immunoSEQ multiplex PCR. The sample has over a million clones, approximately 80% seen once. V is TRBV5-4 and J is TRBJ1-1; no definite D call. The receptor was isolated from a young man in good health. Some clones in this sample may be carry-over from other donors' samples. Sequenced input: memory CD4+ T cells from PBMCs. Subset of the sample: CD45RA-negative fraction. The CDR3 reads CASSQPGNTEAFF. In DNA, the CDR3 is TGTGCCAGCAGCCAACCGGGGAACACTGAAGCTTTCTTT.